The 18 T cell receptor beta chains in this list originate from one sample, sequenced in a study of blood T cell repertoires in COVID-19. TCRdb's copy holds only in-frame clones and misses some; the assay was immunoSEQ multiplex PCR. Of 150,000 to 200,000 clones detected, approximately 91% appear once; the ten largest clones hold 2% to 3%. The specimen sequenced was peripheral blood. All receptors derive from a man aged 18-30 years with acute or convalescent COVID-19.

J is TRBJ2-5 and V is TRBV4-1; no clear D gene. The CDR3 totals 13 residues. V dropped 1 base and J dropped 4 bases, with 7 bases sitting between them. CDR1 MGHRA and CDR2 YSYEKL come from the germline V gene. This CDR3 reads CASSQVLRETQYF. For the CDR3, the DNA is TGCGCCAGCAGCCAAGTCCTCAGAGAGACCCAGTACTTC.

J is TRBJ2-7 and V is TRBV29-1, with 9 bases that match TRBD1. Germline lookup yields CDR1 SQVTM and CDR2 ANQGSEA. The CDR3 extends over 13 amino acids. V dropped 3 bases and J dropped 3; count of bases not matched to a gene: 3. Here the CDR3 reads CSVEGQGLYEQYF. The CDR3 DNA reads TGCAGCGTTGAGGGACAGGGTCTCTACGAGCAGTACTTC.

In its sample, this clone was seen once. The chain combines TRBV7-2 with TRBJ2-1; the D is unclear. Per the germline V gene, CDR1 is SGHTA and CDR2 is FQGNSA. The length of the CDR3 is 14 residues. The V and J ends lost 6 bases and 2 bases respectively, with 11 bases between them. In DNA form, the CDR3 reads TGTGCCAGCAGTATACTCTCGGCCTACAATGAGCAGTTCTTC. Translated, it gives CASSILSAYNEQFF.

The V and J genes are TRBV5-1 and TRBJ1-2, with TRBD1 identical over 10 bases. J gave up 6 bases and V 0 bases, and 11 bases lay outside the gene matches. From germline, CDR1 is SGHRS and CDR2 YFSETQ. The CDR3 covers 17 residues. DNA for the CDR3: TGCGCCAGCAGCTTGGGCCCGGCCGGGACAGGGGTACATGGCTACACCTTC. Residues: CASSLGPAGTGVHGYTF.

The V gene is TRBV6-6, the J gene TRBJ2-7; 11 positions agree with TRBD1. V lost 0 bases, J lost 5 bases, and 6 bases stayed unmatched. CDR1 and CDR2 from the germline V gene are MNHNY and SVGAGI (reference sequence). There are 16 residues in the CDR3. In nucleotides, the CDR3 is TGTGCCAGCAGTTACTCGACGGGACAGGGGGTCGACGAGCAGTACTTC. It yields the protein CASSYSTGQGVDEQYF.

A remark on this clone: Other DNA sequences from this sample encode an identical CDR3 as well. The chain couples TRBV7-9 to TRBJ1-4; 8 bases align to TRBD1. This CDR3 is 14 amino acids long. Germline V gene lookup returns CDR1 SEHNR and CDR2 FQNEAQ (reference sequence). The junction had 2 bases not matched to a gene; V was cut back by 5 bases and J by 3 bases. The CDR3 sequence is CASSLDRANEKLFF. For the CDR3, the DNA is TGTGCCAGCAGCCTGGACAGGGCTAATGAAAAACTGTTTTTT.

This clone was picked up one time. This chain joins TRBV10-2 and TRBJ1-2; a weak D match, TRBD1 (6 bases). Trimming left V 2 bases short and J 8 bases short, with 18 bases between. There are 15 residues in the CDR3. Germline CDR1 and CDR2: WSHSY and SAAADI. The CDR3 DNA is TGCGCCAGCAGTGAGAGTCAGGGGAGCCCCTGGGGCTACACCTTC. It translates to CASSESQGSPWGYTF.

The rearrangement links TRBV5-1 to TRBJ2-3, with D possibly matching TRBD1 (6 bases). CDR1 and CDR2 (germline): SGHRS, YFSETQ. Trimming cost V 4 bases and J 2 bases, with 14 bases left between them. The CDR3 has 15 residues. The CDR3 sequence is CASSRDWTVTDTQYF. The CDR3 DNA sequence: TGCGCCAGCAGCCGGGATTGGACAGTCACAGATACGCAGTATTTT.

This clone was seen only a few times. The chain is built from TRBV2 and TRBJ1-5; D perhaps matches TRBD1 (6 bases). Trimming cost V 7 bases and J 1 base, with 11 bases left between them. CDR1 and CDR2 from the germline V gene are SNHLY and FYNNEI. The CDR3 contains 14 residues. As DNA, the CDR3 is TGTGCCAGCAAGGGGGTCGCCAGCAATCAGCCCCAGCATTTT. As protein: CASKGVASNQPQHF. The complete variable domain, with remaining parts taken from reference TRBV2 and TRBJ1-5, reads EPEVTQTPSHQVTQMGQEVILRCVPISNHLYFYWYRQILGQKVEFLVSFYNNEISEKSEIFDDQFSVERPDGSNFTLKIRSTKLEDSAMYFCASKGVASNQPQHFGDGTRLSIL.

The chain is built from TRBV5-1 and TRBJ1-1; D is ambiguous. V gave up 7 bases and J gave up 5 bases, with 12 bases separating them. This CDR3 spans 12 amino acids. Germline loops: CDR1 SGHRS, CDR2 YFSETQ. CDR3 sequence reads: CASSDSGTEAFF. CDR3 DNA: TGCGCCAGCTCCGACTCGGGAACTGAAGCTTTCTTT.

The chain employs TRBV27 and TRBJ2-7; possibly TRBD1 for D (6 bases). Per germline, CDR1 MNHEY and CDR2 SMNVEV (reference sequence). V lost 0 bases to trimming and J lost 3 bases, with 9 bases between them. The CDR3 extends over 14 amino acids. This CDR3 reads CASSLSTGFYEQYF. In DNA, the CDR3 is TGTGCCAGCAGTTTATCTACAGGGTTCTACGAGCAGTACTTC.

This chain links TRBV11-2 with TRBJ1-3; D is ambiguous. CDR3 size: 16 residues. V dropped 4 bases and J dropped 1 base, with 14 bases sitting between them. CDR1 and CDR2 from the germline V gene are SGHAT and FQNNGV. CDR3 nucleotides: TGTGCCAGCAGCTCCCGGCTGCGGGATTCTGGAAACACCATATATTTT. Translation: CASSSRLRDSGNTIYF.

This clone is a singleton in its sample. This chain joins TRBV27 and TRBJ2-1; D is possibly TRBD2 (7 bases). Trimming removed 5 bases from V and 3 bases from J, with 17 bases in between. Germline values: CDR1 MNHEY, CDR2 SMNVEV (reference sequence). The CDR3 runs 16 residues. CDR3 sequence reads: CASSARGGALYNEQFF. The CDR3 DNA is TGTGCCAGCAGTGCCCGTGGGGGGGCCCTCTACAATGAGCAGTTCTTC.

V is TRBV24-1 and J is TRBJ2-2; 8 nucleotides line up with TRBD2. Germline V CDR1 and CDR2: KGHDR, SFDVKD. After removal of 3 bases from V and 5 bases from J, the junction contained 4 bases not matched to a gene. There are 15 residues in the CDR3. The CDR3 DNA reads TGTGCCACCAGTGATCCGAGCGGGAGTACCGGGGAGCTGTTTTTT. Protein sequence: CATSDPSGSTGELFF.

This clone was detected only once. This chain links TRBV11-2 with TRBJ2-7; 7 positions agree with TRBD1. J gave up 0 bases and V 7 bases, and 6 bases lay outside the gene matches. The CDR3 runs to 14 residues. Germline assignment: CDR1 SGHAT and CDR2 FQNNGV. The CDR3 coding sequence is TGTGCCAGCACCGTAACAGGGGCCTCCTACGAGCAGTACTTC. Amino acid sequence: CASTVTGASYEQYF.

For the CDR3, the DNA is TGTGCCGGCGGAACTAGCCCGGCTGAGCAGTTCTTC. It specifies CAGGTSPAEQFF. The chain uses TRBV2 and TRBJ2-1; D is possibly TRBD2 (6 bases). CDR1 is SNHLY and CDR2 is FYNNEI in the germline V gene. V was cut by 11 bases and J by 9 bases, with 17 bases left in between. There are 12 residues in the CDR3.

The CDR3 nucleotides read TGTGCCAGCAGCTTGACTAGCGGGGGGACCTACGAGCAGTACTTC. Translated: CASSLTSGGTYEQYF. The chain is built from TRBV7-2 and TRBJ2-7, with 13 positions matching TRBD2. The ends lost 3 bases at V and 2 bases at J; junction bases unmatched: 1. Germline V gene lookup returns CDR1 SGHTA and CDR2 FQGNSA. The CDR3 contains 15 residues.

The V call is TRBV4-1, the J call TRBJ2-5; tentative D call: TRBD2 (7 bases). Trimming cost V 0 bases and J 4 bases, with 15 bases left between them. The germline CDR1 and CDR2 sequences are MGHRA and YSYEKL. The CDR3 spans 16 residues. The CDR3 is CASSQEEQGGGETQYF. CDR3 bases: TGCGCCAGCAGCCAAGAGGAACAGGGAGGGGGAGAGACCCAGTACTTC.